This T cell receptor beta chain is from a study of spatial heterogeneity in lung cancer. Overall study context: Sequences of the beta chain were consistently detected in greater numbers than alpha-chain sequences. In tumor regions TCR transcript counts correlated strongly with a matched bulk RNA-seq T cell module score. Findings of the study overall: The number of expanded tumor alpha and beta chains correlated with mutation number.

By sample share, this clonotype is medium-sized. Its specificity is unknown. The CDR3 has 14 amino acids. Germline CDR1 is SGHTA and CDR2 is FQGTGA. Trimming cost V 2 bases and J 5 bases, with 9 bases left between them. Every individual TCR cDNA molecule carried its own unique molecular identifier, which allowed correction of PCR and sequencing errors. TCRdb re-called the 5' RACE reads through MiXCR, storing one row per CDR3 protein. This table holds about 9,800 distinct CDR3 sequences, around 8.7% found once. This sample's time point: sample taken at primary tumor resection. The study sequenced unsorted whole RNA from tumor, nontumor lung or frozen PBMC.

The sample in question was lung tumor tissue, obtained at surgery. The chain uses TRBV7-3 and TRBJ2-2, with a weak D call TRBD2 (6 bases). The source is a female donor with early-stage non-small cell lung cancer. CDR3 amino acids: CASSLFSGTGELFF. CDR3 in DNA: TGTGCCAGCAGCTTATTTAGCGGAACCGGGGAGCTGTTTTTT. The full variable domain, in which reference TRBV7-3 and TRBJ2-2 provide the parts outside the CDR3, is GAGVSQTPSNKVTEKGKYVELRCDPISGHTALYWYRQSLGQGPEFLIYFQGTGAADDSGLPNDRFFAVRPEGSVSTLKIQRTERGDSAVYLCASSLFSGTGELFFGEGSRLTVL.